The 24 T cell receptor delta chains below all came from one sample that was sequenced in a study of Vδ1+ human thymocytes. Findings of the study overall: Thymic TRG and TRD repertoires appeared highly polyclonal, with Gaussian CDR3 length distributions.

Their antigen targets remain unknown. RNA was extracted from the cells and then reverse transcribed. Multiplex PCR used pooled V-gene forward primers and a constant-region reverse primer to amplify CDR3s. TCRdb reanalyzed the multiplex PCR reads using CATT. The table includes around 23,000 delta-chain clones, 7.4% detected once. The material sequenced was Vdelta1+ gamma-delta thymocytes from the thymus. Subset of the sample: FACS-sorted CD3+ TCRalphabeta- TCRVdelta1+ TCRVdelta2- thymocytes. These receptors came from a girl under three years old who had congenital heart surgery.

V and J are TRDV1 and TRDJ1; D remains ambiguous. This CDR3 has 15 amino acids. V gave up 2 bases and J gave up 5 bases, with 15 bases separating them. Per the germline V gene, CDR1 is TSWWSYY and CDR2 is QGS. The CDR3 reads CALGEALYSLDKLIF. The CDR3 nucleotides read TGTGCTCTTGGGGAAGCCCTGTATTCGCTAGATAAACTCATCTTT.

This rearrangement joins TRDV1 to TRDJ1; TRDD3 aligns across 11 bases. The CDR3 totals 25 residues. In germline, CDR1 is TSWWSYY, CDR2 QGS. V lost 2 bases and J lost 0; bases outside the gene matches: 29. The CDR3 protein is CALGEIEWTPRTPYWGIKDTDKLIF. The DNA of the CDR3 is TGTGCTCTTGGGGAAATCGAGTGGACCCCGCGGACCCCGTACTGGGGGATAAAGGACACCGATAAACTCATCTTT.

This clone was counted between two and nine times. The V call is TRDV1, the J call TRDJ1; TRDD3 matches at 13 bases. CDR3 length: 26 residues. Per the germline V gene, CDR1 is TSWWSYY and CDR2 is QGS. Trimming at V came to 3 bases and at J to 0 bases, leaving 31 bases not matched to a gene. Here the CDR3 DNA reads TGTGCTCTTGGGGACCATCCCACTCCTAATACGACGGGGTACTGGGGGATACGAGTGGACACCGATAAACTCATCTTT. This encodes CALGDHPTPNTTGYWGIRVDTDKLIF.

The gene calls are TRDV1 and TRDJ1; D remains ambiguous. The CDR3 covers 15 residues. Trimming took 4 bases from V and 0 from J, leaving 12 bases between them. Per germline, CDR1 TSWWSYY and CDR2 QGS. This CDR3 reads CALGVGLLHTDKLIF. CDR3 DNA: TGTGCTCTTGGGGTAGGCCTCCTCCACACCGATAAACTCATCTTT.

This clone was observed once. The chain is built from TRDV1 and TRDJ1, with TRDD2 matching 8 bases. Here the J gene was assigned by germline matching of the DNA, as TCRdb has none. The CDR3 is 23 amino acids. Trimming at V came to 6 bases and at J to 1 base, leaving 31 bases not matched to a gene. Germline CDR1 is TSWWSYY and CDR2 is QGS. The CDR3 is CALGTSSFLIHCGMSKGTDKLIF. CDR3 in DNA: TGTGCTCTTGGAACTTCCTCCTTCCTAATCCACTGCGGGATGTCGAAGGGCACCGATAAACTCATCTTT.

This clone was observed a handful of times. The chain uses TRDV1 and TRDJ1, with 11 nucleotides matching TRDD3. In germline, CDR1 is TSWWSYY, CDR2 QGS. J was trimmed by 2 bases and V by 2 bases; bases with no gene match: 13. This CDR3 is 19 amino acids long. Here the CDR3 DNA reads TGTGCTCTTGGGGAAAATTCGTTGGGGGATACGGCATCTACCGATAAACTCATCTTT. It specifies CALGENSLGDTASTDKLIF.

This chain joins TRDV1 and TRDJ1, with a weak D call TRDD3 (5 bases). TCRdb is silent on the J gene; assignment here came from matching the DNA to germline. This CDR3 is built from 16 residues. Germline V gene data show CDR1 as TSWWSYY and CDR2 as QGS. V was trimmed by 2 bases and J by 2 bases, leaving 15 bases between them. The CDR3 DNA reads as TGTGCTCTTGGGGAAGCGCCCCTATGGGGTACCGATAAACTCATCTTT. Its protein product is CALGEAPLWGTDKLIF.

On this clone: The sample has other DNA sequences that encode this CDR3 too. This chain links TRAV29/DV5 with TRDJ1; TRDD3 aligns across 10 bases. J lost 2 bases, V lost 0 bases, and 13 bases had no gene match. Germline V CDR1 and CDR2: NSMFDY, ISSIKDK. The CDR3 contains 18 residues. Here the CDR3 reads CAASAPTQELGDTDKLIF. The CDR3 bases are TGTGCAGCAAGCGCTCCTACCCAAGAACTGGGGGATACCGATAAACTCATCTTT.

This clone was seen more than once but under ten times. This rearrangement joins TRDV1 to TRDJ1; 12 positions agree with TRDD3. CDR1 and CDR2 from the germline V gene are TSWWSYY and QGS. J lost 0 bases, V lost 2 bases, and 25 bases had no gene match. CDR3 length: 24 residues. The CDR3 DNA follows: TGTGCTCTTGGGGAAAGTATTTCCTACAGCGGGTGGCTGGGGGATACGGAGTACACCGATAAACTCATCTTT. Amino acids: CALGESISYSGWLGDTEYTDKLIF.

As for this clone: Other DNA sequences within the sample encode an identical CDR3. The rearrangement links TRDV1 to TRDJ1; D possibly corresponds to TRDD2 (5 bases). Germline values: CDR1 TSWWSYY, CDR2 QGS. The ends were cut back, 0 bases at V and 0 bases at J, with 17 bases in the middle. CDR3 length: 18 residues. The CDR3 is CALGELVSGALHTDKLIF. The CDR3 DNA follows: TGTGCTCTTGGGGAACTAGTATCCGGGGCCCTTCACACCGATAAACTCATCTTT.

This clone was seen a handful of times. The chain links TRDV1 to TRDJ1; 8 nucleotides align to TRDD2. V trimming: 3 bases; J trimming: 0 bases; junction bases outside the gene matches: 21. Per the germline V gene, CDR1 is TSWWSYY and CDR2 is QGS. The CDR3 runs 21 residues. CDR3 in DNA: TGTGCTCTTGGGGACCCCCATGCCTTCCTAACTCTGGAGCGGTACACCGATAAACTCATCTTT. Its translation: CALGDPHAFLTLERYTDKLIF.

The rearrangement links TRDV1 to TRDJ1; 9 positions agree with TRDD3. The CDR3 loop spans 19 amino acids. V shed 3 bases, J shed 3 bases, and the junction held 17 bases outside the gene matches. Germline CDR1 and CDR2: TSWWSYY and QGS. The CDR3 spells CALGDLLRGGYPQADKLIF. The CDR3 nucleotides read TGTGCTCTTGGGGACCTACTACGCGGGGGATACCCGCAGGCCGATAAACTCATCTTT.

V and J are TRDV1 and TRDJ1; D is undetermined. Germline V CDR1 and CDR2: TSWWSYY, QGS. The CDR3 runs to 13 residues. V was clipped by 5 bases and J by 4 bases, with 11 bases between them. As DNA, the CDR3 is TGTGCTCTTGGGTCGGGACCTCGCGATAAACTCATCTTT. This gives the protein CALGSGPRDKLIF.

The gene calls are TRDV1 and TRDJ1; TRDD3 matches 12 bases. This CDR3 has 25 amino acids. The trim removed 6 bases at V and 0 bases at J, leaving 32 bases unmatched. CDR1 TSWWSYY and CDR2 QGS come from the germline V gene. The CDR3 DNA follows: TGTGCTCTTGGTGAAAAAGCCTGTCCTGGCCTTCCCTGGGGGATACGTATCGGTGACACCGATAAACTCATCTTT. Its protein product is CALGEKACPGLPWGIRIGDTDKLIF.

The chain joins TRDV1 to TRDJ1; 7 nucleotides match TRDD2. Trimming at V came to 1 base and at J to 0 bases, leaving 17 bases not matched to a gene. This CDR3 has 20 residues. The V gene's germline CDR1 is TSWWSYY and CDR2 QGS. As DNA, the CDR3 is TGTGCTCTTGGGGAACGGATCCTTAATTCCTACAGACCGTACACCGATAAACTCATCTTT. This sequence encodes CALGERILNSYRPYTDKLIF.

In its sample, this clone was seen a few times. This sample also contains other DNA sequences that code for the same CDR3. The gene calls are TRDV1 and TRDJ1, with D possibly TRDD3 on 6 matching bases. The CDR3 is 20 amino acids. Germline values: CDR1 TSWWSYY, CDR2 QGS. Trimming left V 3 bases short and J 0 bases short, with 26 bases between. The CDR3 here is CALGEPPLTPRIPHTDKLIF. The CDR3 DNA reads as TGTGCTCTTGGGGAGCCCCCCCTTACTCCACGGATACCTCACACCGATAAACTCATCTTT.

This clone was seen more than once but under ten times. The rearrangement links TRDV1 to TRDJ1, with a tentative D call TRDD3 (6 bases). There are 19 residues in the CDR3. Germline CDR1 is TSWWSYY and CDR2 is QGS. Trimming removed 1 base from V and 0 bases from J, with 21 bases in between. The CDR3 here is CALGEQNWGLAGYTDKLIF. CDR3 DNA sequence: TGTGCTCTTGGGGAACAAAATTGGGGATTAGCGGGGTACACCGATAAACTCATCTTT.

The rearrangement joins TRDV1 to TRDJ1; 11 bases agree with TRDD3. After removal of 4 bases from V and 0 bases from J, the junction contained 10 bases not matched to a gene. This CDR3 is 18 amino acids long. CDR1 is TSWWSYY, CDR2 QGS, per germline. Here the CDR3 reads CALGVPWGIHEYTDKLIF. CDR3 bases: TGTGCTCTTGGGGTCCCCTGGGGGATACACGAGTACACCGATAAACTCATCTTT.

No V gene was called here, but the J gene is TRDJ1. The CDR3 has 16 amino acids. The CDR3 reads CALGELSPRHTDELIF. The CDR3 DNA reads TGTGCTCTTGGGGAACTTTCCCCCCGCCACACCGATGAACTCATCTTT.

The J gene is TRDJ1, the V gene TRAV29/DV5; TRDD3 matches at 7 bases. Here the J gene was assigned by germline matching of the DNA, as TCRdb has none. Germline loops: CDR1 NSMFDY, CDR2 ISSIKDK. There are 20 residues in the CDR3. Trimming at V came to 0 bases and at J to 0 bases, leaving 20 bases not matched to a gene. The CDR3 loop reads CAASAFRLGLWRCYTDKLIF. The CDR3 nucleotides read TGTGCAGCAAGCGCTTTCAGACTGGGGTTGTGGCGGTGCTACACCGATAAACTCATCTTT.

The chain uses TRDV1 and TRDJ1; tentatively, D is TRDD2 (5 bases). Because TCRdb records no J gene, it was assigned here through a match of the DNA to germline. V was shortened by 2 bases and J by 2 bases, with 18 bases between the two germline ends. Germline V gene lookup returns CDR1 TSWWSYY and CDR2 QGS. CDR3 size: 17 residues. The CDR3 reads CALGETPLRFTTDKLIF. CDR3 nucleotides: TGTGCTCTTGGGGAAACCCCCCTACGCTTTACTACCGATAAACTCATCTTT.

The chain carries TRDV1 and TRDJ1; D uncertain. TCRdb lists no J gene, so it was determined here by aligning the DNA to germline. Trimming took off 1 base at V and 2 bases at J, with 29 bases between the two ends. Germline V gives CDR1 TSWWSYY, CDR2 QGS. This CDR3 has 21 amino acids. The CDR3 region has the DNA TGTGCTCTTGGGGAACAAAAGAGGGTGGGAGACCTCACCTGGACAACCGATAAACTCATCTTT. This gives the protein CALGEQKRVGDLTWTTDKLIF.

This chain connects TRDV1 to TRDJ1, with 10 bases fitting TRDD3. CDR3 size: 22 residues. Looked up from germline, CDR1 is TSWWSYY and CDR2 is QGS. The junction had 20 bases not matched to a gene; V was cut back by 1 base and J by 0 bases. In nucleotides, the CDR3 is TGTGCTCTTGGGGAACCTTCGGGCTTCAGACTGGGGGATCCGCGCTACACCGATAAACTCATCTTT. Translation gives CALGEPSGFRLGDPRYTDKLIF.

This clone was counted a few times. This chain connects TRDV1 to TRDJ1; TRDD3 matches 10 bases. The CDR3 is 24 residues long. With 0 bases clipped from V and 3 bases from J, the junction kept 28 bases outside the gene matches. The V gene's germline CDR1 is TSWWSYY and CDR2 QGS. The CDR3 spells CALGELRNPTERHWGILVSDKLIF. Here the CDR3 DNA reads TGTGCTCTTGGGGAACTTCGGAACCCCACCGAGCGTCACTGGGGGATTTTGGTCTCCGATAAACTCATCTTT.